This is a list of T cell receptor beta chains from one sample in a study of cytotoxic CD8 clonotypes in ibrutinib-treated CLL. Data came from immunoSEQ multiplex PCR; TCRdb stores just in-frame clones and leaves some out. The sample consists of about 150,000 clones, about 76% of them appearing once. Here the sequenced sample was PBMCs, taken after 24 months of ibrutinib treatment. All receptors come from a human donor with chronic lymphocytic leukemia. Each CDR3 is given with its conserved first and last residue. The D gene is left open where the match is weak. Part of the rows lack a size; the others show once, few, many or a class for expanded clones.

TRBV5-1,TRBJ1-6,.,TRBD1,CASSRGQGMSPLHF,TGCGCCAGCAGCCGGGGACAGGGTATGTCACCCCTCCACTTT
TRBV5-1,TRBJ1-6,.,.,CASSLGGDPGDNSPLHF,TGCGCCAGCAGCTTGGGTGGCGACCCGGGCGATAATTCACCCCTCCACTTT
TRBV5-4,TRBJ2-3,.,.,CASSTEAHSTDTQYF,TGTGCCAGCAGCACGGAGGCGCACTCCACAGATACGCAGTATTTT
TRBV7-2,TRBJ2-2,.,.,CASSPPWVGELFF,TGTGCCAGCAGCCCCCCCTGGGTCGGGGAGCTGTTTTTT
TRBV6-6,TRBJ2-1,.,.,CASSYSRGEHNEQFF,TGTGCCAGCAGTTACTCGAGGGGAGAGCACAATGAGCAGTTCTTC
TRBV6-6,TRBJ2-1,once,TRBD2,CASRSGGAAYNEQFF,TGTGCCAGCAGAAGCGGGGGGGCTGCCTACAATGAGCAGTTCTTC
TRBV5-1,TRBJ1-3,.,.,CASSLGSGTGNTIYF,TGCGCCAGCAGCTTGGGTTCGGGGACTGGAAACACCATATATTTT
TRBV5-1,TRBJ2-4,once,.,CASSPRDGGDIQYF,TGCGCCAGCAGCCCCCGGGACGGTGGGGACATTCAGTACTTC
TRBV7-2,TRBJ1-2,.,.,CASSAAGVSYGYTF,TGTGCCAGCAGCGCCGCAGGGGTTAGCTATGGCTACACCTTC
TRBV5-4,TRBJ2-7,.,TRBD2,CASSFGVLRGGTYEQYF,TGTGCCAGCAGCTTTGGGGTCCTGCGGGGGGGAACCTACGAGCAGTACTTC
TRBV6-5,TRBJ1-1,.,.,CASSYSGGMGTEAFF,TGTGCCAGCAGTTACTCGGGGGGTATGGGCACTGAAGCTTTCTTT
TRBV7-6,TRBJ2-7,.,TRBD1,CASSQGQGAFYEQYF,TGTGCCAGCAGCCAGGGACAGGGGGCTTTCTACGAGCAGTACTTC
TRBV19,TRBJ2-1,.,.,CASSIDPWAGEQFF,TGTGCCAGTAGTATAGACCCCTGGGCGGGTGAGCAGTTCTTC
TRBV5-6,TRBJ1-1,.,.,CASSLKFGEAFF,TGTGCCAGCAGCTTAAAGTTCGGTGAAGCTTTCTTT
TRBV6-4,TRBJ2-7,.,.,CASSAHSYEQYF,TGTGCCAGCAGTGCCCACTCCTACGAGCAGTACTTC
TRBV28,TRBJ1-4,.,.,CAAGESGEKLFF,TGTGCCGCCGGGGAATCGGGGGAAAAACTGTTTTTT
TRBV6-1,TRBJ2-3,few,.,CASSEGENTDTQYF,TGTGCCAGCAGTGAGGGGGAAAACACAGATACGCAGTATTTT
TRBV7-2,TRBJ2-3,.,.,CASSLRFSTDTQYF,TGTGCCAGCAGCTTGAGATTTAGCACAGATACGCAGTATTTT
TRBV29-1,TRBJ2-6,.,.,CSAFSGANVLTF,TGCAGCGCCTTCTCTGGGGCCAACGTCCTGACTTTC
TRBV5-6,TRBJ2-5,.,.,CASSFGGTPPQYF,TGTGCCAGCAGCTTTGGGGGGACCCCTCCCCAGTACTTC
TRBV18,TRBJ2-7,.,.,CASSALSSYEQYF,TGTGCCAGCTCGGCGCTGAGCTCCTACGAGCAGTACTTC
TRBV4-1,TRBJ2-1,.,TRBD2,CASSQDPPGASGSLYEQFF,TGCGCCAGCAGCCAAGATCCGCCGGGGGCTAGCGGGAGTCTGTATGAGCAGTTCTTC
TRBV19,TRBJ1-5,once,.,CASSITAADQPQHF,TGTGCCAGTAGTATAACGGCAGCCGATCAGCCCCAGCATTTT
TRBV6-5,TRBJ1-1,once,.,CASNRPEVGTEAFF,TGTGCCAGCAACCGACCCGAAGTCGGGACTGAAGCTTTCTTT
TRBV30,TRBJ2-1,.,TRBD2,CAWSRGEGNEQFF,TGTGCCTGGAGTCGGGGGGAGGGCAATGAGCAGTTCTTC
TRBV5-1,TRBJ1-5,.,.,CASSLEGLGGQPQHF,TGCGCCAGCAGCTTGGAGGGTTTGGGGGGTCAGCCCCAGCATTTT
TRBV7-2,TRBJ2-7,.,.,CASSSPPGAYEQYF,TGTGCCAGCAGCTCCCCCCCCGGGGCCTACGAGCAGTACTTC
TRBV6-1,TRBJ1-4,.,.,CASSAGQAVNEKLFF,TGTGCCAGCAGTGCGGGGCAGGCGGTTAATGAAAAACTGTTTTTT
TRBV2,TRBJ2-5,.,.,CASTAVQETQYF,TGTGCCAGCACCGCCGTCCAAGAGACCCAGTACTTC
TRBV19,TRBJ2-6,.,.,CASGWSGANVLTF,TGTGCCAGCGGGTGGTCTGGGGCCAACGTCCTGACTTTC
TRBV7-2,TRBJ2-1,.,.,CASSPRNNEQFF,TGTGCCAGCAGCCCCAGGAACAATGAGCAGTTCTTC
TRBV10-1,TRBJ2-7,.,.,CASNYEQYF,TGCGCCAGCAACTACGAGCAGTACTTC
TRBV6-6,TRBJ1-1,.,.,CASSSSRQRTEAFF,TGTGCCAGCAGTAGCTCCAGGCAGAGGACTGAAGCTTTCTTT
TRBV7-2,TRBJ1-2,many,.,CASSLVWQGGGYTF,TGTGCCAGCAGCTTAGTGTGGCAGGGCGGCGGCTACACCTTC
TRBV28,TRBJ1-2,.,.,CASERANYGYTF,TGTGCCAGCGAGAGAGCTAACTATGGCTACACCTTC
TRBV7-9,TRBJ2-1,.,.,CASTLPAGREQFF,TGTGCCAGCACGCTTCCGGCGGGACGTGAGCAGTTCTTC
TRBV11-3,TRBJ1-5,.,.,CASSLGGGSANQPQHF,TGTGCCAGCAGCTTAGGGGGGGGAAGCGCCAATCAGCCCCAGCATTTT
TRBV18,TRBJ1-1,few,TRBD1,CASSPRGQVIEAFF,TGTGCCAGCTCCCCACGGGGACAGGTGATTGAAGCTTTCTTT
TRBV11-2,TRBJ1-1,.,.,CASSLGGGINTEAFF,TGTGCCAGCAGCTTAGGGGGAGGGATTAACACTGAAGCTTTCTTT
TRBV27,TRBJ1-5,.,.,CASSLAGRGNQPQHF,TGTGCCAGCAGTTTGGCGGGTCGCGGCAATCAGCCCCAGCATTTT
TRBV5-1,TRBJ1-3,.,.,CASSTTTGTGNTIYF,TGCGCCAGCAGCACCACTACAGGGACTGGAAACACCATATATTTT
TRBV2,TRBJ2-1,few,TRBD2,CASSTPGGGPRGEQFF,TGTGCCAGCAGTACCCCGGGGGGGGGCCCGCGGGGTGAGCAGTTCTTC
TRBV19,TRBJ2-4,.,.,CASSPSASSDIQYF,TGTGCCAGTAGCCCTAGCGCCTCCTCGGACATTCAGTACTTC
TRBV5-5,TRBJ2-1,.,.,CASSLGASSYNEQFF,TGTGCCAGCAGCTTGGGAGCTAGCTCCTACAATGAGCAGTTCTTC
TRBV25-1,TRBJ1-6,.,.,CASSGGVHSPLHF,TGTGCCAGCAGTGGGGGTGTTCATTCACCCCTCCACTTT
TRBV7-2,TRBJ2-5,.,.,CASSSPGGWETQYF,TGTGCCAGCAGCTCCCCCGGCGGGTGGGAGACCCAGTACTTC
TRBV28,TRBJ1-1,.,.,CATTWQANTEAFF,TGTGCCACCACCTGGCAGGCCAACACTGAAGCTTTCTTT
TRBV5-1,TRBJ1-1,.,.,CASSLEGRADTEAFF,TGCGCCAGCAGCTTGGAAGGGCGAGCGGACACTGAAGCTTTCTTT
TRBV5-4,TRBJ2-3,.,TRBD2,CASSLLGLPQDTQYF,TGTGCCAGCAGCTTGTTGGGACTACCCCAAGATACGCAGTATTTT
TRBV4-2,TRBJ2-3,.,TRBD1,CASSPDRATDTQYF,TGTGCCAGCAGCCCGGACAGGGCCACAGATACGCAGTATTTT